The 14 T cell receptor beta chains in this list originate from one sample, sequenced in a study of blood T cell repertoires in COVID-19. Assay used: immunoSEQ multiplex PCR; TCRdb lists only in-frame clones, some missing. In the table there are a few hundred thousand clones, around 75% of which are singletons. Source material: peripheral blood. All receptors derive from a human donor in a cohort sampled during active COVID-19.

V usage is TRBV4-1 and J usage is TRBJ2-1, with D possibly being TRBD2 (6 bases). From germline, CDR1 is MGHRA and CDR2 YSYEKL. This CDR3 has 15 amino acids. Trimming pared 0 bases from V and 4 bases from J, leaving 10 bases between. CDR3 residues: CASSQDPSDYNEQFF. CDR3 sequence (DNA): TGCGCCAGCAGCCAAGATCCTAGCGATTACAATGAGCAGTTCTTC.

The CDR3 region is CASRGTSGRSYNEQFF. The CDR3, as DNA: TGTGCCAGCAGAGGGACTAGCGGGAGGTCCTACAATGAGCAGTTCTTC. The rearrangement joins TRBV27 to TRBJ2-1; the match to TRBD2 covers 15 bases. CDR1 and CDR2 (germline): MNHEY, SMNVEV (reference sequence). The CDR3 consists of 16 residues. The trim removed 6 bases at V and 1 base at J, leaving 1 base unmatched.

This clone is judged medium-sized (0.01 to 0.1%). The chain links TRBV27 to TRBJ2-1; 9 nucleotides line up with TRBD2. V was clipped by 5 bases and J by 6 bases; unmatched bases: 5. CDR3 length: 14 amino acids. CDR1 and CDR2 from the germline V gene are MNHEY and SMNVEV (reference sequence). CDR3: CASSEREAVNEQFF. CDR3 nucleotide sequence: TGTGCCAGCAGTGAGCGGGAGGCGGTCAATGAGCAGTTCTTC.

The J gene is TRBJ1-5, the V gene TRBV6-5; perhaps TRBD1 as D (6 bases). The germline V gene has CDR1 MNHEY and CDR2 SVGAGI. Trimming removed 7 bases from V and 1 base from J, with 8 bases in between. The CDR3 is made up of 13 amino acids. CDR3 nucleotides: TGTGCCAGCACAGGGGCGAGCAATCAGCCCCAGCATTTT. As protein: CASTGASNQPQHF.

The chain links TRBV7-9 to TRBJ2-7, with 7 nucleotides matching TRBD1. Germline values: CDR1 SEHNR, CDR2 FQNEAQ (reference sequence). The CDR3 has 15 amino acids. V dropped 0 bases and J dropped 3; count of bases not matched to a gene: 5. This CDR3 reads CASSLAVGQIYEQYF. CDR3 DNA sequence: TGTGCCAGCAGCTTAGCGGTGGGACAGATCTACGAGCAGTACTTC.

The rearrangement joins TRBV6-2 or TRBV6-3 to TRBJ1-5; 7 nucleotides agree with TRBD1. This CDR3 has 16 amino acids. Germline loops: CDR1 MNHEY, CDR2 SVGEGT. With V trimmed by 2 bases and J by 4 bases, 8 bases remained unmatched. The CDR3 coding sequence is TGTGCCAGCAGTTACCCCCGGGACAGCGCGAATCAGCCCCAGCATTTT. This translates into CASSYPRDSANQPQHF.

This sequence joins TRBV28 and TRBJ2-2, with 7 bases identical to TRBD2. The V gene's germline CDR1 is MDHEN and CDR2 SYDVKM. The length of the CDR3 is 16 residues. J was trimmed by 1 base and V by 5 bases; bases with no gene match: 7. The CDR3 DNA reads TGTGCCAGCAGTCCGAGCGGGATAGGGAACACCGGGGAGCTGTTTTTT. Translated, it gives CASSPSGIGNTGELFF.

This chain uses TRBV27 with TRBJ1-1; tentative D call: TRBD1 (6 bases). In germline, CDR1 is MNHEY, CDR2 SMNVEV (reference sequence). V was shortened by 6 bases and J by 1 base, with 12 bases between the two germline ends. This CDR3 has 14 amino acids. CDR3 sequence: CASSREQGNTEAFF. CDR3 bases: TGTGCCAGCAGCCGCGAACAGGGGAACACTGAAGCTTTCTTT.

The chain uses TRBV5-6 and TRBJ2-6; D remains ambiguous. V lost 0 bases to trimming and J lost 2 bases, with 6 bases between them. This CDR3 is 15 amino acids long. Germline-derived CDR1 and CDR2 are SGHDT and YYEEEE. CDR3 coding DNA: TGTGCCAGCAGCTTGGAGAGTACTGGGGCCAACGTCCTGACTTTC. Protein sequence: CASSLESTGANVLTF.

The chain has TRBV7-2 and TRBJ1-1; 8 nucleotides line up with TRBD1. Germline values: CDR1 SGHTA, CDR2 FQGNSA. Germline trimming cut 1 base from V and 3 bases from J; bases unmatched to any gene: 4. This CDR3 comprises 15 residues. CDR3 region: CASSLVGQGDTEAFF. The CDR3 coding sequence is TGTGCCAGCAGCTTAGTTGGACAGGGTGACACTGAAGCTTTCTTT. Full variable domain (rest looked up from reference TRBV7-2 and TRBJ1-1): GAGVSQSPSNKVTEKGKDVELRCDPISGHTALYWYRQSLGQGLEFLIYFQGNSAPDKSGLPSDRFSAERTGGSVSTLTIQRTQQEDSAVYLCASSLVGQGDTEAFFGQGTRLTVV.

The rearrangement joins TRBV24-1 to TRBJ2-2; TRBD1 matches 9 bases. V lost 9 bases and J lost 5; bases outside the gene matches: 12. Germline V gives CDR1 KGHDR, CDR2 SFDVKD. CDR3 size: 16 residues. The CDR3 DNA reads as TGTGCCACCTCTAGCCCCGGGACAGGGCGGACCGGGGAGCTGTTTTTT. This gives the protein CATSSPGTGRTGELFF.

This rearrangement joins TRBV6-1 to TRBJ1-2; D unresolved. The CDR3 contains 12 residues. CDR1 and CDR2 (germline): MNHNS, SASEGT. V lost 0 bases, J lost 4 bases, and 3 bases lay in between. CDR3 sequence (DNA): TGTGCCAGCAGTGAAGCCTTCTATGGCTACACCTTC. Amino acids: CASSEAFYGYTF.

This chain joins TRBV10-3 and TRBJ2-3, with 9 bases lining up with TRBD2. The germline gives CDR1 ENHRY, CDR2 SYGVKD. The CDR3 covers 16 residues. Germline trimming cut 2 bases from V and 4 bases from J; bases unmatched to any gene: 7. The CDR3 region has the DNA TGTGCCATCAGTGAGGAGATAGGACTAGCGTCAGATACGCAGTATTTT. Residues: CAISEEIGLASDTQYF.

This chain connects TRBV10-3 to TRBJ1-2, with D possibly being TRBD1 (5 bases). The V gene's germline CDR1 is ENHRY and CDR2 SYGVKD. V lost 3 bases to trimming and J lost 4 bases, with 6 bases between them. The CDR3 totals 12 residues. This CDR3 reads CAISDQGYGYTF. The CDR3, as DNA: TGTGCCATCAGTGACCAGGGCTATGGCTACACCTTC.